These 27 T cell receptor beta chains originate from one sample sequenced in a study of T cells expressing NK-cell markers. TCRdb reanalyzed the 5' RACE reads and collapses them to one entry per CDR3 protein, without DNA. The record lists about 390,000 distinct CDR3 sequences, of which the ten most abundant hold 9.5% to 12%. The sample taken for sequencing was blood T cells: a sorted CD56 or NKG2C T cell subset, CD4+ or CD8+ T cells, or bulk PBMC T cells (not recorded which). The receptors come from a woman in her forties or fifties in good health.

V gene TRBV10-3 combines with J gene TRBJ2-3; TCRdb indicates TRBD2, and absent DNA this call remains unverified. CDR1 and CDR2 from the germline V gene are ENHRY and SYGVKD. The length of the CDR3 is 18 residues. The CDR3 sequence is CAISESRTSGELTDTQYF.

This rearrangement joins TRBV4-2 to TRBJ2-5; no DNA is available, so the TRBD1 call from TCRdb remains unchecked. Looked up from germline, CDR1 is LGHNA and CDR2 is YNFKEQ. The CDR3 contains 14 residues. The CDR3 protein is CASSQDTGRSTQYF.

The chain couples TRBV11-2 to TRBJ2-3; with no DNA, the TCRdb D assignment of TRBD2 cannot be verified. The CDR3 is made up of 16 amino acids. CDR1 is SGHAT and CDR2 is FQNNGV in the germline V gene. This chain's CDR3 is CASRRKGTTSTDTQYF.

The gene calls are TRBV6-5 and TRBJ2-7; as DNA is missing, the TRBD2 call by TCRdb cannot be tested. The CDR3 is 13 amino acids. CDR1 and CDR2 (germline): MNHEY, SVGAGI. The CDR3 sequence: CASSEGRYGEQYF.

This chain connects TRBV7-6 to TRBJ2-3. The CDR3 extends over 12 amino acids. Germline V lookup: CDR1 SGHVS, CDR2 FNYEAQ. CDR3 in amino acids: CASSLVSNTQYF.

This CDR3 reads CATSVSGVGQFF. The chain uses TRBV24-1 and TRBJ2-1; TCRdb reports TRBD1, a call that lacks DNA to check it against. The CDR3 covers 12 residues. Germline CDR1 KGHDR, CDR2 SFDVKD.

The rearrangement uses TRBV20-1 and TRBJ1-4; TCRdb reports TRBD1, a call that lacks DNA to check it against. In germline, CDR1 is DFQATT, CDR2 SNEGSKA (reference sequence). The CDR3 has 15 amino acids. CDR3 loop: CSARDFTGANEKLFF.

The chain links TRBV4-1 to TRBJ2-1; TCRdb returns TRBD1, unconfirmable since there is no DNA. The CDR3 length is 17 residues. Germline V CDR1 and CDR2: MGHRA, YSYEKL. The CDR3 loop is CASSQDRGRGQSNEQFF.

The chain employs TRBV5-1 and TRBJ1-6. The CDR3 is made up of 13 amino acids. CDR1 SGHRS and CDR2 YFSETQ come from the germline V gene. The CDR3 sequence: CASSRAGQSPLHF. The full variable domain, completed using reference TRBV5-1 and TRBJ1-6, is KAGVTQTPRYLIKTRGQQVTLSCSPISGHRSVSWYQQTPGQGLQFLFEYFSETQRNKGNFPGRFSGRQFSNSRSEMNVSTLELGDSALYLCASSRAGQSPLHFGNGTRLTVT.

The chain links TRBV12-3 or TRBV12-4 to TRBJ2-2; TCRdb picks TRBD2, but there is no DNA to check that call. The CDR3 covers 16 residues. CDR3 sequence reads: CASSLDPRGVPGELFF.

This chain uses TRBV6-5 with TRBJ1-1. The germline gives CDR1 MNHEY, CDR2 SVGAGI. The length of the CDR3 is 13 residues. This chain's CDR3 is CASSNDRNTEAFF.

This chain's CDR3 is CASSRGTSGRNEQFF. The rearrangement uses TRBV3-1 and TRBJ2-1; there is no DNA to check the TCRdb D call of TRBD2. The CDR3 sequence is 15 residues long. Germline CDR1 is LGHDT and CDR2 is YNNKEL (reference sequence).

The gene calls are TRBV5-1 and TRBJ2-3. CDR1 and CDR2 from the germline V gene are SGHRS and YFSETQ. The CDR3 runs to 11 residues. The CDR3 loop is CASSLGVLQYF.

The CDR3: CASSQAGENEQFF. The chain joins TRBV3-1 to TRBJ2-1; TCRdb proposes TRBD1, but this gene call is untestable without DNA. The length of the CDR3 is 13 residues. Germline V gene lookup returns CDR1 LGHDT and CDR2 YNNKEL (reference sequence).

This CDR3 is CASRGLAGLRNTQYF. The chain couples TRBV2 to TRBJ2-3; TCRdb proposes TRBD2, but this gene call is untestable without DNA. Germline lookup yields CDR1 SNHLY and CDR2 FYNNEI. The CDR3 is made up of 15 amino acids. Full variable domain (rest looked up from reference TRBV2 and TRBJ2-3): EPEVTQTPSHQVTQMGQEVILRCVPISNHLYFYWYRQILGQKVEFLVSFYNNEISEKSEIFDDQFSVERPDGSNFTLKIRSTKLEDSAMYFCASRGLAGLRNTQYFGPGTRLTVL.

The chain carries TRBV6-6 and TRBJ2-7; with no DNA, the TCRdb D assignment of TRBD1 cannot be verified. The CDR3 sequence is 14 residues long. Germline V gene sequence: CDR1 MNHNY, CDR2 SVGAGI (reference sequence). This chain's CDR3 is CASSPRGAGYEQYF.

The chain uses TRBV29-1 and TRBJ2-1; TCRdb outputs TRBD2, but without DNA this stays unchecked. Germline V gene sequence: CDR1 SQVTM, CDR2 ANQGSEA. This CDR3 region has 14 residues. This CDR3 reads CSVVWLAGVGEQFF.

The chain has TRBV29-1 and TRBJ2-4; TCRdb's D gene call, TRBD1, goes unchecked for lack of DNA. CDR3 length equals 12 residues. Germline lookup yields CDR1 SQVTM and CDR2 ANQGSEA. CDR3 in amino acids: CSVGDRVNIQYF.

The rearrangement joins TRBV27 to TRBJ1-2; absent DNA, TCRdb's TRBD1 call cannot be checked. Per the germline V gene, CDR1 is MNHEY and CDR2 is SMNVEV (reference sequence). The CDR3 is 15 residues long. The CDR3: CASSLRGVPSYGYTF.

The chain recombines TRBV29-1 with TRBJ2-1; TCRdb outputs TRBD2, but without DNA this stays unchecked. Germline V gene sequence: CDR1 SQVTM, CDR2 ANQGSEA. This CDR3 is built from 16 residues. The CDR3 sequence is CSVEELPGLAHNEQFF.

The rearrangement links TRBV4-1 to TRBJ2-1; TCRdb picks TRBD2, but there is no DNA to check that call. The CDR3 runs to 14 residues. Germline loops: CDR1 MGHRA, CDR2 YSYEKL. CDR3 sequence: CASSHGSVNNEQFF.

V is TRBV7-9 and J is TRBJ2-1; no DNA is available, so the TRBD1 call from TCRdb remains unchecked. Per germline, CDR1 SEHNR and CDR2 FQNEAQ (reference sequence). This CDR3 comprises 13 residues. CDR3 protein: CASRDAPLDEQFF.

The chain recombines TRBV10-3 with TRBJ1-2; TCRdb selects TRBD1, and the lack of DNA leaves this call unchecked. The CDR3 sequence is 15 residues long. Germline V CDR1 and CDR2: ENHRY, SYGVKD. The CDR3 loop is CAISEVGPPGGGYTF.

The V call is TRBV15, the J call TRBJ1-5. CDR3 size: 15 residues. The germline gives CDR1 LNHNV, CDR2 YYDKDF (reference sequence). The CDR3 here is CATSRTSEGNQPQHF. The full variable domain, rest sourced from reference TRBV15 and TRBJ1-5, is DAMVIQNPRYQVTQFGKPVTLSCSQTLNHNVMYWYQQKSSQAPKLLFHYYDKDFNNEADTPDNFQSRRPNTSFCFLDIRSPGLGDTAMYLCATSRTSEGNQPQHFGDGTRLSIL.

This chain's CDR3 is CASSKVLNTEAFF. This chain joins TRBV6-1 and TRBJ1-1. CDR1 is MNHNS, CDR2 SASEGT, per germline. This CDR3 has 13 residues.

V usage is TRBV30 and J usage is TRBJ1-5; with no DNA, the TCRdb D assignment of TRBD1 cannot be verified. Germline CDR1 GTSNPN, CDR2 SVGIG (reference sequence). The CDR3 has 14 residues. This CDR3 reads CAWSTGQFNQPQHF.

The chain uses TRBV5-1 and TRBJ1-2. The CDR3 has 15 amino acids. Germline V gene sequence: CDR1 SGHRS, CDR2 YFSETQ. CDR3 sequence reads: CASSLTADGNYGYTF.